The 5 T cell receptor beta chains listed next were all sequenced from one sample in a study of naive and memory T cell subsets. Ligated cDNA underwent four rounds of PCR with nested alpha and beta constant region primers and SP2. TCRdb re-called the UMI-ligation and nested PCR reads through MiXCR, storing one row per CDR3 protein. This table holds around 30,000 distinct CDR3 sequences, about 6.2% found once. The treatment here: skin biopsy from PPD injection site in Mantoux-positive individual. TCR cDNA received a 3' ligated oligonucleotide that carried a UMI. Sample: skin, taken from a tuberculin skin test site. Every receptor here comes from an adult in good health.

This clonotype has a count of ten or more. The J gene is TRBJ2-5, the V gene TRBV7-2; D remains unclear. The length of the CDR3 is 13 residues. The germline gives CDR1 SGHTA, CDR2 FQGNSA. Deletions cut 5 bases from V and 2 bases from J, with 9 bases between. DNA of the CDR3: TGTGCCAGCAGCGCGGCGCGGCAAGAGACCCAGTACTTC. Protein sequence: CASSAARQETQYF.

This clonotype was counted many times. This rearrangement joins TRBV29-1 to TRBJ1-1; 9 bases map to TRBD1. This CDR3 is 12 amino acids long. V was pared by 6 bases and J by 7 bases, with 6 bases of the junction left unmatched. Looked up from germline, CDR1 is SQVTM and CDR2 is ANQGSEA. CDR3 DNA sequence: TGCAGCGTCACCCGGGACAGGGTTGAAGCTTTCTTT. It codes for CSVTRDRVEAFF.

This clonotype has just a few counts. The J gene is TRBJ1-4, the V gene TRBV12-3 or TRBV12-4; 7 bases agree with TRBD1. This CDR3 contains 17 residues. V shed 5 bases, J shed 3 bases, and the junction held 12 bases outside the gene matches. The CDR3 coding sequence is TGTGCCAGCAGTCCCACAGGGGTTGCCTTACCTAATGAAAAACTGTTTTTT. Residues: CASSPTGVALPNEKLFF.

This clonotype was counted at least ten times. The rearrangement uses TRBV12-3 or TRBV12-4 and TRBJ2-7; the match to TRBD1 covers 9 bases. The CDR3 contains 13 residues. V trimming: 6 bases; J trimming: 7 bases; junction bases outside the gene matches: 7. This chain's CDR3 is CASSPGTGSEQYF. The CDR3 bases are TGTGCCAGCAGCCCCGGGACAGGGAGTGAGCAGTACTTC.

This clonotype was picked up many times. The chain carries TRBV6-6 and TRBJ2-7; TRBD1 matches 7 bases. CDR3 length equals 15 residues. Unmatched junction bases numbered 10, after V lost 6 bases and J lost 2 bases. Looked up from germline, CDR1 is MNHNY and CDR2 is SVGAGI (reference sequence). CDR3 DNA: TGTGCCAGCAGCGAGGGGACAGCCCTCGCCTACGAGCAGTACTTC. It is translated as CASSEGTALAYEQYF.